Listed below are T cell receptor beta chains from one sample, sequenced in a study of T cells in Graves' hyperthyroidism and ophthalmopathy. TCRdb re-called the multiplex PCR reads with MiXCR, one entry per CDR3 protein. The sample contains 620,000 or so distinct CDR3 sequences, approximately 14% of which appear only once. The specimen was blood. The receptors stem from a woman aged 50 to 65 with Graves' ophthalmopathy. Each CDR3 is given with its conserved first and last residue. The D gene is left open where the match is weak. Part of the rows lack a size; the others show once, few, many or a class for expanded clones.

clone_size,j_call,v_call,d_call,cdr3_nt,cdr3_aa
many,TRBJ1-3,TRBV2,-,TGTGCCAGCAGTGAACTTTGGGTGTATTCTGGAAACACCATATATTTT,CASSELWVYSGNTIYF
few,TRBJ2-3,TRBV24-1,-,TGTGCCACCAGTGATCCGGCTAGCACCGGAGATACGCAGTATTTT,CATSDPASTGDTQYF
few,TRBJ2-7,TRBV12-3/TRBV12-4,TRBD2,TGTGCCAGCAGTTTAACCCTCGGGACTAGCGGGAAGGGGCTCTACGAGCAGTACTTC,CASSLTLGTSGKGLYEQYF
many,TRBJ2-7,TRBV30,-,TGTGCCTGGTACAGGGTTACTCGAGAGCAGTACTTC,CAWYRVTREQYF
many,TRBJ2-7,TRBV11-1,-,TGTGCCAGCAGCGGAGACAGCTCCTACGAGCAGTACTTC,CASSGDSSYEQYF
many,TRBJ2-1,TRBV20-1,TRBD2,TGCAGTGCTAGTCGGGAGGCTCTCTACAATGAGCAGTTCTTC,CSASREALYNEQFF
many,TRBJ1-5,TRBV7-9,TRBD1,TGTGCCAGCACCCCGGGGACAGGGGGTCTTCAGCCCCAGCATTTT,CASTPGTGGLQPQHF
many,TRBJ1-1,TRBV28,-,TGTGCCAGCAGTCCGCCCCAAGCAGGGGCCCTTTCGAACACTGAAGCTTTCTTT,CASSPPQAGALSNTEAFF
-,TRBJ2-3,TRBV13,TRBD2,TGTGCCAGCAGCTTAGATCTAGCGGGGATCACAGATACGCAGTATTTT,CASSLDLAGITDTQYF
few,TRBJ2-7,TRBV5-1,-,TGCGCCAGCTCCAGGGATACTCACGAGCAGTACTTC,CASSRDTHEQYF
-,TRBJ2-1,TRBV14,-,TGTGCCAGCAGCCAAGCGAACTGGCAGTTCTTC,CASSQANWQFF
many,TRBJ2-3,TRBV7-9,-,TGTGCCAGCAGCGTACAGGGCGGGGGCGCAGATACGCAGTATTTT,CASSVQGGGADTQYF
few,TRBJ2-7,TRBV5-1,-,TGCGCCAGCAGCTTCGGTTCCCACGAGCAGTACTTC,CASSFGSHEQYF
many,TRBJ2-5,TRBV27,TRBD2,TGTGCCAGCAGAAAGGCCGGGACTAGCGGGAAGGGAAGAGAGACCCAGTACTTC,CASRKAGTSGKGRETQYF
few,TRBJ2-7,TRBV7-2,-,TGTGCCAGCAGCTTAGAGCTGGCCCGTTTCGAGCAGTACTTC,CASSLELARFEQYF
-,TRBJ1-6,TRBV7-9,TRBD1,TGTGCCAGCAGCTCCGACAGGGTCGATTCACCCCTCCACTTT,CASSSDRVDSPLHF
many,TRBJ2-5,TRBV3-1,-,TGTGCCAGCAGCCAGAGATCGGCCGCCCAAGAGACCCAGTACTTC,CASSQRSAAQETQYF
many,TRBJ2-1,TRBV28,TRBD2,TGTGCCACAAGAGCGGGATTGGAGAGATACAATGAGCAGTTCTTC,CATRAGLERYNEQFF
-,TRBJ2-6,TRBV29-1,-,TGCAGCGTTGTTCTGGTGTCTCCGGCAGGGGCCAACGTCCTGACTTTC,CSVVLVSPAGANVLTF
-,TRBJ2-7,TRBV7-2,-,TGTGCCAGCAGCTTAGTCAAAGGGTCCGAGCAGTACTTC,CASSLVKGSEQYF
many,TRBJ2-1,TRBV27,-,TGTGCCAGCAGGGGGTGGGTACGAGGGCTCGGATCCTACAATGAGCAGTTCTTC,CASRGWVRGLGSYNEQFF
few,TRBJ2-5,TRBV6-2/TRBV6-3,TRBD2,TGTGCCACAAGGGGACTAGCGGGAACCCAGTACTTC,CATRGLAGTQYF
few,TRBJ1-5,TRBV15,TRBD1,TGTGCCACCAGCAGAACGGGACAGTCGAGCAATCAGCCCCAGCATTTT,CATSRTGQSSNQPQHF
many,TRBJ2-5,TRBV11-3,-,TGTGCCAGCAGCTTACTCTCTGGGTCAGAGACCCAGTACTTC,CASSLLSGSETQYF
-,TRBJ2-7,TRBV28,-,TGTGCCAGCAGTTTTAACAGGGTTTACGAGCAGTACTTC,CASSFNRVYEQYF
-,TRBJ2-7,TRBV11-2,-,TGTGCCAGTTACCGGGACCGCCTAGGCGAGCAGTACTTC,CASYRDRLGEQYF
many,TRBJ2-5,TRBV18,-,TGTGCCAGCTCACCACTCGGTGCCGAGACCCAGTACTTC,CASSPLGAETQYF
many,TRBJ2-7,TRBV6-2/TRBV6-3,TRBD1,TGTGCCAGCAGTCGAGGGACAGTCTCCTACGAGCAGTACTTC,CASSRGTVSYEQYF
many,TRBJ1-2,TRBV20-1,TRBD1,TGCAGTGCTAGAGCCCGAGACAGGGGGCAGATTGTCTATGGCTACACCTTC,CSARARDRGQIVYGYTF
many,TRBJ2-1,TRBV10-3,TRBD2,TGTGCCATCAGAGGGACTAGCGGCCCCTGGGATGAGCAGTTCTTC,CAIRGTSGPWDEQFF
many,TRBJ1-3,TRBV20-1,TRBD1,TGCAGTGCTATCAGGGGGGGACGGGGAAACACCATATATTTT,CSAIRGGRGNTIYF
many,TRBJ2-5,TRBV2,-,TGTGCCAGCAGTTTCTACCAGGAGACCCAGTACTTC,CASSFYQETQYF
-,TRBJ2-3,TRBV4-3,TRBD2,TGCGCCAGCAGCTCCGGGACTAGTTCGATCACAGATACGCAGTATTTT,CASSSGTSSITDTQYF
many,TRBJ2-2,TRBV20-1,TRBD2,TGCAGTGCTAGGGGACGGACTGGACTAGCGGCTTTCACCGGGGAGCTGTTTTTT,CSARGRTGLAAFTGELFF
-,TRBJ2-3,TRBV19,-,TGTGCCAGTAGTCTAAGGGACCGCCCCGCAGATACGCAGTATTTT,CASSLRDRPADTQYF
many,TRBJ1-5,TRBV12-5,-,TGTGCTAGTGGTTGGGACAAGGGGGTTGGTAGCAATCAGCCCCAGCATTTT,CASGWDKGVGSNQPQHF
-,TRBJ2-3,TRBV13,-,TGTGCCAGCAGCGACCGGGACAACACAGATACGCAGTATTTT,CASSDRDNTDTQYF